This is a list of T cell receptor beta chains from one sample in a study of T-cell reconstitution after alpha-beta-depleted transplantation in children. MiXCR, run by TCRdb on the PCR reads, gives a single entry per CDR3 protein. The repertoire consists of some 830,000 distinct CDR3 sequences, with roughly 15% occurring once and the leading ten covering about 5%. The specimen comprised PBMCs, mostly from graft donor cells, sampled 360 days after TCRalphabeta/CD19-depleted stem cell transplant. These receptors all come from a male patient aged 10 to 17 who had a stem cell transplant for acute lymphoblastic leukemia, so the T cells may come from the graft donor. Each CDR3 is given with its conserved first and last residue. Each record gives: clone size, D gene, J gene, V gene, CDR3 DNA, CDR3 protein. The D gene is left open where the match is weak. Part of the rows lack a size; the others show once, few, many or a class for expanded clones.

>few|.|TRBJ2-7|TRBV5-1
TGCGCCAGCAGCTCTATAGGGGTGTTGGGTTCCTACGAGCAGTACTTC
CASSSIGVLGSYEQYF
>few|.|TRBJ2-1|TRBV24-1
TGTGCCACCAGTGGGTGGAATGAGCAGTTCTTC
CATSGWNEQFF
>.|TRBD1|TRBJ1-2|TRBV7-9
TGTGCCAGCAGCCCTGACAGGGGGCAAGGCTACACCTTC
CASSPDRGQGYTF
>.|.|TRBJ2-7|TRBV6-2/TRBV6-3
TGTGCCAGCAGGCCGCTAGAAAGGTCCTACGAGCAGTACTTC
CASRPLERSYEQYF
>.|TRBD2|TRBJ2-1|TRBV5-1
TGCGCCAGCAGCCCCGCTAGGGTAGCGGGGGACAATGAGCAGTTCTTC
CASSPARVAGDNEQFF
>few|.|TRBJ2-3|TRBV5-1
TGCGCCAGCAGCTTGGCGGGAAAAGGCACAGATACGCAGTATTTT
CASSLAGKGTDTQYF
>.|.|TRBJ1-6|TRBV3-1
TGTGCCAGCAGCCAAGGAACCGGGTATAATTCACCCCTCCACTTT
CASSQGTGYNSPLHF
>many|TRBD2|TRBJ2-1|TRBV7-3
TGTGCCAGCAGCTTAATAGCGGGAGGTAGTAATGAGCAGTTCTTC
CASSLIAGGSNEQFF
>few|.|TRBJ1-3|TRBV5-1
TGCGCCAGCAGCCGGACCCATATCTCTGGAAACACCATATATTTT
CASSRTHISGNTIYF
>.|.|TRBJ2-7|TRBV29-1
TGCAGCGTCACCGGGGTCTACGAGCAGTACTTC
CSVTGVYEQYF
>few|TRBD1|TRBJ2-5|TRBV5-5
TGTGCCAGCAGCGTGACAGGGGGCTCCCAAGAGACCCAGTACTTC
CASSVTGGSQETQYF
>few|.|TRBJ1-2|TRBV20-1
TGCAGTGCTAGACATCAACGGGCGTTGGGTCCTTATGGCTACACCTTC
CSARHQRALGPYGYTF
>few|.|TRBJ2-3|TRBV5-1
TGCGCCAGCAGAATTGGAGGAGAGGGGGCAGATACGCAGTATTTT
CASRIGGEGADTQYF
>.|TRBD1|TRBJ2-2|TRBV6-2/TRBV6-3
TGTGCCAGCAGCCCCGACAGGGGCGCCCTTGGCGGACAGAACACCGGGGAGCTGTTTTTT
CASSPDRGALGGQNTGELFF
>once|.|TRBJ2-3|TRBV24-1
TGTGCCACCGGTTCTACTAGCACAGATACGCGGTATTTT
CATGSTSTDTRYF
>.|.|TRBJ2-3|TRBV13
TGTGCCAGCGCCTATAGCACAGATACGCAGTATTTT
CASAYSTDTQYF
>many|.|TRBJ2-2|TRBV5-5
TGTGCCAGCAGCTTACACGGGCCAGGTACCGGGGAGCTGTTTTTT
CASSLHGPGTGELFF
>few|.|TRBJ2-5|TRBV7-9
TGTGCCAGCAGCTTTAGCTGGCTGGAGACCCAGTACTTC
CASSFSWLETQYF
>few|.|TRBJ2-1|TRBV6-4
TGTGCCAGCAGTCTAATTAAACGGGGACTTAAAAGGTGGGAGGACTACAATGAGCAGTTCTTC
CASSLIKRGLKRWEDYNEQFF
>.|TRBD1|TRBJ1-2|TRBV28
TGTGCCAGCAGCCGGGGACAGTCCTATGGCTACACCTTC
CASSRGQSYGYTF
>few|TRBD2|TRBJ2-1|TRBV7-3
TGTGCCAGCAGCTTAAAGTCCGGGACTAGCGGGCTCAATGAGCAGTTCTTC
CASSLKSGTSGLNEQFF
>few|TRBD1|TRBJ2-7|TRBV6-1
TGTGCCAGCAGTGAAACTGACAGGGCCTACGAGCAGTACTTC
CASSETDRAYEQYF
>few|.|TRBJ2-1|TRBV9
TGTGCCAGCAGCGGACAGACCTACAATGAGCAGTTCTTC
CASSGQTYNEQFF
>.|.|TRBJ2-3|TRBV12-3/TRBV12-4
TGTGCCAGCAGTTTATACAGAGACCTTAACCTCGCCATAGCAGATACGCAGTATTTT
CASSLYRDLNLAIADTQYF
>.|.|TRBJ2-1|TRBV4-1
TGCGCCAGCAGCCAAGCGGCTGGGGCGGCGTACAATGAGCAGTTCTTC
CASSQAAGAAYNEQFF
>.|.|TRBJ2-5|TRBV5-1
TGCGCCAGCAGCTTGGGGTCCCGGGCTGGGGAGACCCAGTACTTC
CASSLGSRAGETQYF
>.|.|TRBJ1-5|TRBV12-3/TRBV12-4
TGTGCCAGCAGTTTGGGGACCGGTGTACCCAGCAATCAGCCCCAGCATTTT
CASSLGTGVPSNQPQHF
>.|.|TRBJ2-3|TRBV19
TGTGCCACGCAGACCCTAGGGTCAGATACGCAGTATTTT
CATQTLGSDTQYF
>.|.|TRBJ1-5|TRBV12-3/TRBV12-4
TGTGCCAGCAGTTTCTCCTGGGGGACCCACAATCAGCCCCAGCATTTT
CASSFSWGTHNQPQHF
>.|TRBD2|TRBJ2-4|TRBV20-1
TGCAGTGCTAGAGGTCGGGGGACTAGCGGGAGGGGATACATTCAGTACTTC
CSARGRGTSGRGYIQYF
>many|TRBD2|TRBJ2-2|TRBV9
TGTGCCAGCAGCGGAGGACTAGCGGGACTCCACACCGGGGAGCTGTTTTTT
CASSGGLAGLHTGELFF
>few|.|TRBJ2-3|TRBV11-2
TGTGCCAGCAGCACTCTAGCGAGTTCTAGCACAGATACGCAGTATTTT
CASSTLASSSTDTQYF
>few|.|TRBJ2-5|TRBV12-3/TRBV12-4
TGTGCCAGCAGTTTAGCGAGAGGGACAAGGGAGACCCAGTACTTC
CASSLARGTRETQYF
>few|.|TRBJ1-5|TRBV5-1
TGCGCCAGCAGCTTGGACCCAAGTCCCAATCAGCCCCAGCATTTT
CASSLDPSPNQPQHF
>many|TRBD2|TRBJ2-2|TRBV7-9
TGTGCCAGCAGCCCTTTAGCGGGAAACACCGGGGAGCTGTTTTTT
CASSPLAGNTGELFF
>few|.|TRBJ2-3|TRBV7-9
TGTGCCAGCAGCCCGTGGACAGTCGCAGATACGCAGTATTTT
CASSPWTVADTQYF
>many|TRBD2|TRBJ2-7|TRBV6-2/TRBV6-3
TGTGCCAGCAGTTATCGACTAGCGGGTTACGAGCAGTACTTC
CASSYRLAGYEQYF
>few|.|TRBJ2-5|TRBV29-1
TGCAGCCTATACAGCGGGACAGGAAAGACCCAGTACTTC
CSLYSGTGKTQYF
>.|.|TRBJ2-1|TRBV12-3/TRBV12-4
TGTGCCAGCAGTCCCTCTCCTAGCGACACGGAGCAGTTCTTC
CASSPSPSDTEQFF
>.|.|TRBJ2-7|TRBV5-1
TGCGCCAGCAGGCTATGGGGTCGCGACGAGCAGTACTTC
CASRLWGRDEQYF
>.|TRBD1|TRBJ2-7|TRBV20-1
TGCTGCGCTGACGGGACAGGGGGCGTCTTCTCCTACGAGCAGTACTTC
CCADGTGGVFSYEQYF
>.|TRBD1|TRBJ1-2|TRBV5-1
TGCGCCAGCAGCTTGAGGACAGGGTTGAAGAACTATGGCTACACCTTC
CASSLRTGLKNYGYTF
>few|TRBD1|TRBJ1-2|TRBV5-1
TGCGCCAGCAGCGTGGACAGGCCTAACTATGGCTACACCTTC
CASSVDRPNYGYTF
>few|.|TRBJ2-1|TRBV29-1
TGCAGCGTCTACGGGACTGCCCCCTACAATGAGCAGTTCTTC
CSVYGTAPYNEQFF
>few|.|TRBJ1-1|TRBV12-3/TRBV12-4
TGTGCCAGCAGTTTAGGGTTGGAGCGTGAAGCTTTCTTT
CASSLGLEREAFF
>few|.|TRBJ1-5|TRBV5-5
TGTGCCAGCAGCTTTCAGAGTAGCAATCAGCCCCAGCATTTT
CASSFQSSNQPQHF
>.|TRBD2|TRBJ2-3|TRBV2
TGTGCCAGCCAAATTGTGGGGGAACTAGCGGGAGAGGATACGCAGTATTTT
CASQIVGELAGEDTQYF
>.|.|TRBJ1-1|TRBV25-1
TGTGCCAGCAGTGACTACACTGAAGCTTTCTTT
CASSDYTEAFF
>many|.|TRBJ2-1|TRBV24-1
TGTGCCACCACGGGAGCCAGCTACAATGAGCAGTTCTTC
CATTGASYNEQFF
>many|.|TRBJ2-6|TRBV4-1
TGCGCCAGCAGCCAAAGGGCTGGGGCCAACGTCCTGACTTTC
CASSQRAGANVLTF
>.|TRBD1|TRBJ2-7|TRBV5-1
TGCGCCAGCAGCCCTCCCCTCCGGGACAGCTTAATAAAGCAGTACTTC
CASSPPLRDSLIKQYF
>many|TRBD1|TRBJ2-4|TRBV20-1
TGCAGTGCTAACAAAATCGACAGGGACATTCAGTACTTC
CSANKIDRDIQYF
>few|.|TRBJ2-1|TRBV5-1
TGCGCCAGCAGCGCGATTTTTAGCAGGGATTATGGCTTAGTGTTCTTC
CASSAIFSRDYGLVFF
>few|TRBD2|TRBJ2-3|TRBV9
TGTGCCAGCAGCGTAGACCCCTTAGCGGGAGCGTCAGATACGCAGTATTTT
CASSVDPLAGASDTQYF
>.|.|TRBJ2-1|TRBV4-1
TGCGCCAGCAGCTCTCGAACCTCCGGGACCAGATACAATGAGCAGTTCTTC
CASSSRTSGTRYNEQFF
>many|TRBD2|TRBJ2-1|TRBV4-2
TGTGCCAGCAGCCAAGGGTTAGCGGGAAACAATGAGCAGTTCTTC
CASSQGLAGNNEQFF
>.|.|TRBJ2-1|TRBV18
TGTGCCAGCTCACCGGGACTCAACACCCACAATGAGCAGTTCTTC
CASSPGLNTHNEQFF
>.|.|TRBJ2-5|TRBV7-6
TGTGCCAGCAGCTTAGCAGAAGAGACCCAGTGCTTC
CASSLAEETQCF
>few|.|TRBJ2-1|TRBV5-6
TGTGCCAGCACTTTTTCAAGGGGCAGGGTAAATAATGAGCAGTTCTTC
CASTFSRGRVNNEQFF
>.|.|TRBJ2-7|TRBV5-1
TGCGCCAGCAGCCAAAATACAGGAGGCGAGCAGTACTTC
CASSQNTGGEQYF